This T cell receptor (beta chain) stems from a study of blood T cells in healthy people across ages. A J-beta primer mix and a sample-barcoded 5' primer were used in a second PCR of roughly 6 to 12 cycles. TCRdb processed the 5' RACE reads anew with MiXCR; each CDR3 protein has one entry. The data contain about 640,000 distinct CDR3 sequences, approximately 40% of them singletons. CDR1 is MNHEY and CDR2 is SMNVEV in the germline V gene (reference sequence). The CDR3 loop spans 18 amino acids. J was trimmed by 11 bases and V by 5 bases; bases with no gene match: 23. A note on this clonotype: Antigen: not known.

Whenever a sample was processed, at least 6 million PBMCs were isolated. Study-level findings and limits: Naive T cell percentage showed a strong correlation with TCR beta diversity. Long-lived donors had more naive CD4+ cells and higher diversity than aged donors. Any conclusive comparison of naive versus antigen-experienced cells was prevented by using unsorted PBMCs.

Sample: blood. This sequence joins TRBV27 and TRBJ2-3; 9 nucleotides agree with TRBD2. This TCR was sampled from a man older than 75 in good health. Here the CDR3 DNA reads TGTGCCAGCAGTCCACCCGGCCGGGCTAGCGGGGTACGATATATGCAGTATTTT. Amino acid sequence: CASSPPGRASGVRYMQYF.